One sample yielded the 28 T cell receptor beta chains listed below, sequenced in a study of blood T cell repertoires in COVID-19. Here immunoSEQ multiplex PCR was the method, and the copy in TCRdb shows in-frame clones only, minus some. The table has approximately 500,000 clones, 85% to 90% seen once; the top ten hold roughly 7.3%. Material for sequencing was peripheral blood. These receptors were collected from a woman in her forties or fifties with COVID-19, enrolled during active disease.

The genes are TRBV28 and TRBJ2-1, with a tentative D call TRBD1 (5 bases). Germline V gene lookup returns CDR1 MDHEN and CDR2 SYDVKM. This CDR3 has 14 residues. The V and J ends lost 3 bases and 7 bases respectively, with 13 bases between them. CDR3 DNA sequence: TGTGCCAGCAGTTTTGAGGCCAGGGTAAATGAGCAGTTCTTC. Translation gives CASSFEARVNEQFF.

CDR3 protein: CASSMGSGSNQPQHF. The CDR3, as DNA: TGTGCCAGCTCAATGGGGAGCGGCTCGAATCAGCCCCAGCATTTT. The chain has TRBV18 and TRBJ1-5, with D unclear. Germline assignment: CDR1 KGHSH and CDR2 LQKENI. CDR3 length: 15 residues. With 5 bases removed from V and 4 bases from J, the gap between germline ends came to 15 bases.

The gene calls are TRBV2 and TRBJ1-3; TRBD1 is a possible D gene (5 bases). Germline V gene sequence: CDR1 SNHLY, CDR2 FYNNEI. V shed 4 bases and J shed 3 bases, with 10 bases lying between them. The CDR3 is 14 amino acids. The CDR3 is CASSAGRGGNTIYF. For the CDR3, the DNA is TGTGCCAGCAGTGCAGGGAGGGGTGGAAACACCATATATTTT.

The chain links TRBV11-2 to TRBJ2-1, with 11 bases identical to TRBD2. The CDR3 consists of 15 residues. After removal of 7 bases from V and 8 bases from J, the junction contained 10 bases not matched to a gene. Germline values: CDR1 SGHAT, CDR2 FQNNGV. CDR3 region: CASKSFSGGADEQFF. The CDR3 region has the DNA TGTGCCAGCAAAAGTTTTAGCGGGGGGGCCGATGAGCAGTTCTTC.

The chain joins TRBV6-4 to TRBJ1-3; D not certain. The CDR3 runs 15 residues. From germline, CDR1 is MRHNA and CDR2 SNTAGT. V was cut by 3 bases and J by 4 bases, with 13 bases left in between. This CDR3 reads CASSEFGVPGNTIYF. The CDR3 DNA reads as TGTGCCAGCAGTGAGTTCGGGGTGCCAGGAAACACCATATATTTT.

This clone was seen only a few times. This chain connects TRBV6-4 to TRBJ1-1; tentative D call: TRBD1 (5 bases). Germline values: CDR1 MRHNA, CDR2 SNTAGT. V lost 6 bases to trimming and J lost 1 base, with 9 bases between them. The CDR3 extends over 13 amino acids. This CDR3 reads CASSSTGNTEAFF. For the CDR3, the DNA is TGTGCCAGCAGCTCTACAGGGAACACTGAAGCTTTCTTT.

This clone was counted between two and nine times. This chain joins TRBV2 and TRBJ1-5; 9 positions agree with TRBD1. Losses at the gene ends were 5 bases for V and 4 bases for J; bases not matched to a gene: 3. The CDR3 is made up of 14 amino acids. CDR1 SNHLY and CDR2 FYNNEI come from the germline V gene. CDR3 loop: CASSRQGENQPQHF. CDR3 nucleotides: TGTGCCAGCAGTCGACAGGGGGAGAATCAGCCCCAGCATTTT.

The rearrangement joins TRBV5-4 to TRBJ1-2; D unresolved. With 2 bases removed from V and 2 bases from J, the gap between germline ends came to 10 bases. The length of the CDR3 is 14 residues. The germline CDR1 and CDR2 sequences are SGHNT and YYREEE (reference sequence). CDR3 protein: CASSLGGPNYGYTF. The DNA for the CDR3 is TGTGCCAGCAGCTTAGGAGGGCCCAACTATGGCTACACCTTC.

The gene calls are TRBV4-1 and TRBJ1-6; tentatively, D is TRBD1 (5 bases). Trimming took off 0 bases at V and 9 bases at J, with 18 bases between the two ends. Germline V gene data show CDR1 as MGHRA and CDR2 as YSYEKL. The CDR3 totals 17 residues. The chain's CDR3 is CASSQDKFDQGISPLHF. In DNA, the CDR3 is TGCGCCAGCAGCCAAGATAAGTTTGATCAGGGTATTTCACCCCTCCACTTT.

V and J are TRBV12-5 and TRBJ2-1; TRBD2 aligns across 8 bases. The germline V gene encodes CDR1 LGHNT and CDR2 FRNRAP. The CDR3 has 14 residues. V lost 1 base, J lost 9 bases, and 5 bases stayed unmatched. The CDR3 protein is CASGLGTSIGEQFF. As DNA, the CDR3 is TGTGCTAGTGGTTTGGGGACTAGCATCGGTGAGCAGTTCTTC.

The rearrangement joins TRBV28 to TRBJ1-2, with a tentative D call TRBD1 (5 bases). With 11 bases removed from V and 6 bases from J, the gap between germline ends came to 19 bases. Germline-derived CDR1 and CDR2 are MDHEN and SYDVKM. The CDR3 length is 13 residues. The CDR3 coding sequence is TGTGCCCGCAAGTGGACACGGATACATGGCTACACCTTC. This sequence encodes CARKWTRIHGYTF.

CDR3 bases: TGTGCCAGCAGCACCCCACGACAGGGTGGGACCTCCGAGCAGTACTTC. As protein: CASSTPRQGGTSEQYF. The chain is built from TRBV9 and TRBJ2-7; 7 bases fit TRBD1. The V segment lost 4 bases and the J segment 6 bases; nucleotides outside the gene matches: 16. This CDR3 has 16 amino acids. The germline gives CDR1 SGDLS, CDR2 YYNGEE.

The chain combines TRBV19 with TRBJ1-1; no clear D. With 7 bases removed from V and 5 bases from J, the gap between germline ends came to 11 bases. Per the germline V gene, CDR1 is LNHDA and CDR2 is SQIVND (reference sequence). The CDR3 sequence is 12 residues long. The CDR3: CASTPAGTEAFF. Written as DNA, the CDR3 is TGTGCCAGTACCCCCGCCGGGACTGAAGCTTTCTTT.

V is TRBV6-5 and J is TRBJ1-3; D is undetermined. Germline V gives CDR1 MNHEY, CDR2 SVGAGI. The germline V and J ends were trimmed by 0 bases and 0 bases, with 6 bases remaining between them. This CDR3 region has 15 residues. The CDR3 spells CASSYSVSSGNTIYF. The DNA for the CDR3 is TGTGCCAGCAGTTACTCTGTCAGCTCTGGAAACACCATATATTTT.

This clone was detected only once. The chain carries TRBV5-1 and TRBJ2-2; no reliable D call. CDR3 length: 15 residues. Germline CDR1 is SGHRS and CDR2 is YFSETQ. V was clipped by 0 bases and J by 0 bases, with 6 bases between them. The CDR3 DNA reads as TGCGCCAGCAGCTTGGCCGGAGCGAACACCGGGGAGCTGTTTTTT. Translation: CASSLAGANTGELFF.

The chain has TRBV7-2 and TRBJ2-1; TRBD2 agrees at 7 bases. Per the germline V gene, CDR1 is SGHTA and CDR2 is FQGNSA. The CDR3 has 15 residues. The V gene end was trimmed by 7 bases and the J gene end by 4 bases; junction bases not matched to a gene: 10. Here the CDR3 reads CASTLGTTPYNEQFF. CDR3 coding DNA: TGTGCCAGCACCCTCGGGACTACCCCTTACAATGAGCAGTTCTTC. The full variable domain, completed using reference TRBV7-2 and TRBJ2-1, is GAGVSQSPSNKVTEKGKDVELRCDPISGHTALYWYRQSLGQGLEFLIYFQGNSAPDKSGLPSDRFSAERTGGSVSTLTIQRTQQEDSAVYLCASTLGTTPYNEQFFGPGTRLTVL.

The chain is built from TRBV6-5 and TRBJ1-4; TRBD1 might be the D (6 bases). The CDR3 is made up of 14 amino acids. V was pared by 2 bases and J by 8 bases, with 12 bases between. Germline lookup yields CDR1 MNHEY and CDR2 SVGAGI. The CDR3 reads CASSYTPDSEKLFF. The CDR3 coding sequence is TGTGCCAGCAGTTACACACCGGACAGCGAAAAACTGTTTTTT.

CDR3 sequence reads: CATSQGSNTGELFF. The CDR3 DNA reads as TGTGCCACCTCACAGGGCTCGAACACCGGGGAGCTGTTTTTT. J is TRBJ2-2 and V is TRBV2; weak D call: TRBD1 (6 bases). V was pared by 10 bases and J by 0 bases, with 12 bases between. Germline loops: CDR1 SNHLY, CDR2 FYNNEI. The CDR3 spans 14 residues. Full variable domain (outside the CDR3, taken from reference TRBV2 and TRBJ2-2): EPEVTQTPSHQVTQMGQEVILRCVPISNHLYFYWYRQILGQKVEFLVSFYNNEISEKSEIFDDQFSVERPDGSNFTLKIRSTKLEDSAMYFCATSQGSNTGELFFGEGSRLTVL.

The CDR3 loop is CASSLRQGTTSTDTQYF. CDR3 sequence (DNA): TGTGCCAGCTCACTCCGACAGGGGACAACAAGCACAGATACGCAGTATTTT. The chain uses TRBV18 and TRBJ2-3; 8 bases are shared with TRBD1. The CDR3 has 17 amino acids. V dropped 4 bases and J dropped 0; count of bases not matched to a gene: 9. Germline V gives CDR1 KGHSH, CDR2 LQKENI.

The V gene is TRBV5-1, the J gene TRBJ2-2; 9 nucleotides line up with TRBD1. Germline loops: CDR1 SGHRS, CDR2 YFSETQ. V shed 2 bases and J 6 bases; nucleotides not matched to a gene: 8. CDR3 length: 16 residues. The CDR3 DNA reads as TGCGCCAGCAGCTTTTCCGGGACAGGGTCGGCCGGGGAGCTGTTTTTT. This encodes CASSFSGTGSAGELFF.

The CDR3 is CASSASGGPQETQYF. CDR3 in DNA: TGTGCCAGCAGCGCCAGCGGGGGGCCTCAAGAGACCCAGTACTTC. This rearrangement joins TRBV7-9 to TRBJ2-5; the match to TRBD2 covers 9 bases. Germline CDR1 SEHNR, CDR2 FQNEAQ (reference sequence). The CDR3 totals 15 residues. Unmatched junction bases numbered 6, after V lost 5 bases and J lost 2 bases.

The chain uses TRBV6-5 and TRBJ2-1, with unresolved D. From germline, CDR1 is MNHEY and CDR2 SVGAGI. The CDR3 contains 14 residues. Trimming shortened V by 10 bases and J by 6 bases, and 19 bases separated the two germline ends. The CDR3 here is CATRSPSATNEQFF. The CDR3 nucleotides are TGTGCCACTCGGAGCCCCAGTGCAACCAATGAGCAGTTCTTC.

The chain employs TRBV12-5 and TRBJ1-3; 10 bases map to TRBD1. The CDR3 contains 16 residues. V lost 0 bases and J lost 8; bases outside the gene matches: 7. Germline V gene sequence: CDR1 LGHNT, CDR2 FRNRAP. CDR3 in DNA: TGTGCTAGTGGTTTGGTACTTGGACAGGGGGGACACACCATATATTTT. The encoded protein is CASGLVLGQGGHTIYF.

CDR3 amino acids: CASSEVGLGRTGSYNEQFF. The CDR3 coding sequence is TGTGCCAGCAGTGAAGTAGGACTAGGGAGAACGGGCTCCTACAATGAGCAGTTCTTC. V gene TRBV27 combines with J gene TRBJ2-1, with TRBD2 matching 7 bases. This CDR3 is 19 amino acids long. With V trimmed by 5 bases and J by 0 bases, 16 bases remained unmatched. The germline CDR1 and CDR2 sequences are MNHEY and SMNVEV (reference sequence).

V and J are TRBV11-2 and TRBJ2-7; 7 bases align to TRBD2. J gave up 5 bases and V 1 base, and 5 bases lay outside the gene matches. The CDR3 totals 14 residues. CDR1 and CDR2 from the germline V gene are SGHAT and FQNNGV. The chain's CDR3 is CASSLVGGVDEQYF. CDR3 in DNA: TGTGCCAGCAGCTTAGTGGGGGGGGTGGACGAGCAGTACTTC.

This clone was counted only a few times. V and J are TRBV7-9 and TRBJ1-1; 9 bases agree with TRBD1. V was clipped by 1 base and J by 11 bases; unmatched bases: 8. Germline-derived CDR1 and CDR2 are SEHNR and FQNEAQ (reference sequence). The length of the CDR3 is 14 residues. The CDR3, as DNA: TGTGCCAGCAGCTTAGTAACAGGGGGCGCGTGGGCTTTCTTT. It specifies CASSLVTGGAWAFF.

V and J are TRBV6-1 and TRBJ2-3; D call uncertain. CDR1 is MNHNS and CDR2 is SASEGT in the germline V gene. The V gene lost 3 bases and the J gene lost 6 bases, with 10 bases spanning the gap. The CDR3 is made up of 13 amino acids. CDR3 amino acids: CASSDAAVDTQYF. In DNA, the CDR3 is TGTGCCAGCAGTGATGCGGCAGTCGATACGCAGTATTTT.

This clone was detected only a few times. This chain uses TRBV7-9 with TRBJ1-2; no reliable D call. This CDR3 has 13 amino acids. CDR1 SEHNR and CDR2 FQNEAQ come from the germline V gene (reference sequence). Trimming stripped 5 bases from V and 6 bases from J, with 13 bases between. CDR3 bases: TGTGCCAGCAGCCGTTCTCGACAAGATGGCTACACCTTC. Amino acids: CASSRSRQDGYTF.